This T cell receptor beta chain was captured in a study of blood T cell repertoires in COVID-19. Study in general: Acute and convalescent COVID-19 samples came from the United States, Italy and Spain.

The CDR3 runs 16 residues. The V end was cut by 7 bases, the J end by 0 bases, with 19 bases between. Germline V lookup: CDR1 MDHEN, CDR2 SYDVKM. In the original workflow: Reference gene primer amplification gave nucleated cell count estimates. The repertoire was sequenced with immunoSEQ multiplex PCR; TCRdb's copy has only in-frame clones and lacks some. The V and J calls and clone size come from that table; D and trimming were worked out from the DNA. In the table there are 85,000 to 130,000 clones, over 65% of which are singletons. V gene TRBV28 combines with J gene TRBJ2-7; D possibly corresponds to TRBD2 (5 bases). The specimen was peripheral blood. The source is a man between 60 and 75 years old with acute or convalescent COVID-19. As DNA, the CDR3 is TGTGCCAGCACCACTTCCCTACATGGGAGCTCCTACGAGCAGTACTTC. This encodes CASTTSLHGSSYEQYF. Complete variable domain (other parts from reference TRBV28 and TRBJ2-7): DVKVTQSSRYLVKRTGEKVFLECVQDMDHENMFWYRQDPGLGLRLIYFSYDVKMKEKGDIPEGYSVSREKKERFSLILESASTNQTSMYLCASTTSLHGSSYEQYFGPGTRLTVT.